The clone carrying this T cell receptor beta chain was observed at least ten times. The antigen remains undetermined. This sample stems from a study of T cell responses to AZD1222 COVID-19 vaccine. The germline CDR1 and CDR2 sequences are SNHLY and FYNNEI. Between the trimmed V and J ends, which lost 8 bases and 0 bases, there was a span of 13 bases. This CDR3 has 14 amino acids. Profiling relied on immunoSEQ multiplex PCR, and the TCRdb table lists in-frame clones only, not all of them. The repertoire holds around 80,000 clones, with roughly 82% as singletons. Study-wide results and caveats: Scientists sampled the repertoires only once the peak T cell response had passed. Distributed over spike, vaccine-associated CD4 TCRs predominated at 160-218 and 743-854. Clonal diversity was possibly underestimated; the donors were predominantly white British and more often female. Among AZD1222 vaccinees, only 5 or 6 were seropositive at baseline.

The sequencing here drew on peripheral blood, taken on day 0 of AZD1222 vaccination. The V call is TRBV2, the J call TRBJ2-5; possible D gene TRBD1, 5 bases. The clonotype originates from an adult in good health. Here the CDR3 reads CASSLATDQETQYF. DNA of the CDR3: TGTGCCAGCTCCCTGGCGACAGACCAAGAGACCCAGTACTTC. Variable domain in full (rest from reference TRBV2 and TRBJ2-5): EPEVTQTPSHQVTQMGQEVILRCVPISNHLYFYWYRQILGQKVEFLVSFYNNEISEKSEIFDDQFSVERPDGSNFTLKIRSTKLEDSAMYFCASSLATDQETQYFGPGTRLLVL.